This T cell receptor (beta chain) stems from a study of T cells in Graves' hyperthyroidism and ophthalmopathy. TCR beta CDR3 regions were amplified from RNA. The primer set for the first-round RT-PCR of the TCR CDR3 was HTBI. TCRdb re-called the multiplex PCR reads through MiXCR, storing one row per CDR3 protein. This table has 150,000 to 200,000 distinct CDR3 sequences, over 8% appearing once. This CDR3 is 12 amino acids long. Germline V gene lookup returns CDR1 SQVTM and CDR2 ANQGSEA. Diagnostic assessment was based on clinical symptoms, serum thyroxine and TRAb, thyroid ultrasound and orbital computed tomography. This clonotype has a single count. It may be a read error: a sequence one base away is much more abundant.

This sequence joins TRBV29-1 and TRBJ2-5; tentatively, D is TRBD1 (6 bases). The sequence came from a young woman with Graves' hyperthyroidism that later progressed to Graves' ophthalmopathy. Source material: blood. This chain's CDR3 is CGVNQGGETQYF. CDR3 nucleotide sequence: TGCGGCGTCAACCAAGGGGGAGAGACCCAGTACTTC.